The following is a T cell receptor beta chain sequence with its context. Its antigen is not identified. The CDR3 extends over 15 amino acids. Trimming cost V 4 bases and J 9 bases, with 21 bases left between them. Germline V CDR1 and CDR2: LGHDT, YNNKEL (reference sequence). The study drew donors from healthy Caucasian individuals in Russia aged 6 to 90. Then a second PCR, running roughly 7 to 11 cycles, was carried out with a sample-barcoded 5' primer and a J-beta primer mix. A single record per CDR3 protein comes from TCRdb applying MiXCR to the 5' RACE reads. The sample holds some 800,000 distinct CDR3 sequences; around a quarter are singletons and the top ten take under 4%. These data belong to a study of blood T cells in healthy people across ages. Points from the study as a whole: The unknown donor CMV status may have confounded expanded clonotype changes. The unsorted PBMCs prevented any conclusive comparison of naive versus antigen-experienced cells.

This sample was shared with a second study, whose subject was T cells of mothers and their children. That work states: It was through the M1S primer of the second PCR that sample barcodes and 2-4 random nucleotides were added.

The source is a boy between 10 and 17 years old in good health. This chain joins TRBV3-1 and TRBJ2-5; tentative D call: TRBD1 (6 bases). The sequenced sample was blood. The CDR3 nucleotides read TGTGCCAGCAGCCTAAGTGGTCCCGACGAGGGGGCCCAGTACTTC. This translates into CASSLSGPDEGAQYF.